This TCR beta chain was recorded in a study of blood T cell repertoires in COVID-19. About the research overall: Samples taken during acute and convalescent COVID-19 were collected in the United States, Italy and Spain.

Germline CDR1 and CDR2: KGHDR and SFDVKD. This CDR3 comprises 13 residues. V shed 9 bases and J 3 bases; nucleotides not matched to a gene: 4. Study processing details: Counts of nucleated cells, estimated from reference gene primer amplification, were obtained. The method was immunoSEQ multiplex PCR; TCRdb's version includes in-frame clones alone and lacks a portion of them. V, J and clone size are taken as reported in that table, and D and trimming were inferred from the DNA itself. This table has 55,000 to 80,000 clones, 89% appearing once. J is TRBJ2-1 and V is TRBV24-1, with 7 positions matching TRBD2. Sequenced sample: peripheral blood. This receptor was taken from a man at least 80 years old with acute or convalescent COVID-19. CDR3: CATCGSFYNEQFF. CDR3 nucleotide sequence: TGTGCCACCTGCGGGAGCTTCTACAATGAGCAGTTCTTC.